This T cell receptor beta chain was sequenced for a study of CD8 T cells in Susac syndrome. RNA in amounts of roughly 0.45 to 1 ug was reverse transcribed with random hexamers. An immunoSEQ multiplex PCR amplified TCR beta CDR3 over 54 Vbeta and 13 Jbeta. From the immunoSEQ multiplex PCR reads, TCRdb called clonotypes with MiXCR, one entry per CDR3 protein. This table holds approximately 200,000 distinct CDR3 sequences, just under 95% found once. Germline CDR1 reads SNHLY; CDR2 reads FYNNEI. Trimming shortened V by 8 bases and J by 8 bases, and 15 bases separated the two germline ends. The CDR3 is 12 residues long. TEMRA cells were FACS-enriched, while CD8+ and CD4+ T cells were negatively isolated.

This TCR was sampled from a human donor with multiple sclerosis. The material sequenced was CD4+ T cells from PBMCs. The chain combines TRBV2 with TRBJ1-1; D call uncertain. The CDR3 reads CASSWVTYEAFF. CDR3 DNA sequence: TGTGCCAGCTCGTGGGTCACATACGAAGCTTTCTTT.